This TCR beta chain was sequenced in a study of T cells after yellow fever vaccination. General observations from the study: Highly abundant clonotypes carried over from the bulk population could end up in FACS-sorted repertoires as contaminants. After the booster, roughly 96% of CD4 and more than 85% of CD8 primary-response clones were re-detected.

This clonotype appeared many times. Its antigen remains unidentified. Production of TCR cDNA was by 5'RACE template switching, which also added a universal primer site and UMIs. TCRdb recomputed calls from the 5' RACE reads with MiXCR, one row per CDR3 protein. The sample carries approximately 250,000 distinct CDR3 sequences, 3.6% recorded once. This sequence originates from a young man who received the YFV17D yellow fever vaccine. Sequenced material: PBMCs, taken 15 days after the yellow fever booster vaccination.

CDR3 in DNA: TGTGCCAGCAGCCAAGCCAGGGGGGGCTACAATGAGCAGTTCTTC. This gives the protein CASSQARGGYNEQFF. J is TRBJ2-1 and V is TRBV4-2, with D possibly being TRBD1 or TRBD2 (7 bases each). V shed 1 base and J shed 3 bases, with 10 bases lying between them. The CDR3 has 15 amino acids. The germline V gene encodes CDR1 LGHNA and CDR2 YNFKEQ.